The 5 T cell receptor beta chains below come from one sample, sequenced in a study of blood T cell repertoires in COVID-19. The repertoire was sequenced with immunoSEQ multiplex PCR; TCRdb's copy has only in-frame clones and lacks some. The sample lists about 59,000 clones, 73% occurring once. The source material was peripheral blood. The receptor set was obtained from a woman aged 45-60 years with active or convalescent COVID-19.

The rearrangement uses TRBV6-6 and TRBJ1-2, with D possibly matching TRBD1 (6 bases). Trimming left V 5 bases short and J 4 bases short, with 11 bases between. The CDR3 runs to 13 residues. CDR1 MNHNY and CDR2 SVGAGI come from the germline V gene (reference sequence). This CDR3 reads CASSRTAIYGYTF. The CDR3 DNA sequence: TGTGCCAGCAGTCGGACAGCAATCTATGGCTACACCTTC.

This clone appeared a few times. The CDR3 DNA reads TGTGCCAGTACGTCCGGGACTAGCAGCACAGATACGCAGTATTTT. This gives the protein CASTSGTSSTDTQYF. The chain uses TRBV19 and TRBJ2-3; 9 bases agree with TRBD2. CDR1 and CDR2 from the germline V gene are LNHDA and SQIVND (reference sequence). The CDR3 length is 15 residues. The ends lost 7 bases at V and 0 bases at J; junction bases unmatched: 5.

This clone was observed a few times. CDR3 region: CATSDTGQQGWNEQFF. The CDR3 DNA reads as TGTGCCACCAGTGATACGGGACAGCAGGGGTGGAATGAGCAGTTCTTC. The chain recombines TRBV24-1 with TRBJ2-1; 7 bases fit TRBD1. With 3 bases clipped from V and 7 bases from J, the junction kept 11 bases outside the gene matches. This CDR3 has 16 residues. Germline CDR1 KGHDR, CDR2 SFDVKD.

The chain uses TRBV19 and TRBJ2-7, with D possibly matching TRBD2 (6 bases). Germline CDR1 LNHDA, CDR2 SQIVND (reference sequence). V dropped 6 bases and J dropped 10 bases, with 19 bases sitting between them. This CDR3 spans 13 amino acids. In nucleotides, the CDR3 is TGTGCCAGTAGCAATATGGAGGGACGGCCCCAGTACTTC. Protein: CASSNMEGRPQYF.

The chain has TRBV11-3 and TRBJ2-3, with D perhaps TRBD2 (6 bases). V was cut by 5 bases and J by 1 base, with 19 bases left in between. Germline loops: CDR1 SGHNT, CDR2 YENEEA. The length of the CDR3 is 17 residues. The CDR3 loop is CASSHRMGGRGTDTQYF. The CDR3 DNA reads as TGTGCCAGCAGCCACCGAATGGGGGGTCGGGGCACAGATACGCAGTATTTT.